The 14 T cell receptor beta chains in this list originate from one sample, sequenced in a study of shared clonotypes between healthy human individuals. CD45RO-negative cells were positively selected for CCR7, leaving out terminally differentiated effector memory CD45RA+ cells. TCRdb keeps only in-frame clones here, not all; method: immunoSEQ multiplex PCR. The sample holds more than 2 million clones, about 94% seen once. Source material: naive CD8+ T cells sorted from blood. The receptors were gathered from a man aged 18 to 29 in good health.

The chain combines TRBV7-9 with TRBJ1-3; no clear D gene. CDR1 SEHNR and CDR2 FQNEAQ come from the germline V gene (reference sequence). The V and J ends lost 4 bases and 8 bases respectively, with 9 bases between them. This CDR3 spans 12 amino acids. The CDR3 reads CASSYRPDTIYF. The CDR3 bases are TGTGCCAGCAGCTATAGGCCCGACACCATATATTTT.

This chain connects TRBV2 to TRBJ1-4; TRBD1 is a possible D gene (6 bases). Germline V gene data show CDR1 as SNHLY and CDR2 as FYNNEI. This CDR3 is 13 amino acids long. The V end lost 7 bases, the J end lost 7 bases, and 13 bases lay between the germline ends. The CDR3 bases are TGTGCCAGCACCTCAGGGGTAGCTGAAAAACTGTTTTTT. This translates into CASTSGVAEKLFF.

The chain joins TRBV6-5 to TRBJ1-1, with 8 bases lining up with TRBD1. V was pared by 5 bases and J by 1 base, with 6 bases of the junction left unmatched. The CDR3 contains 15 residues. Germline V CDR1 and CDR2: MNHEY, SVGAGI. CDR3 protein: CASSVTGGGNTEAFF. In nucleotides, the CDR3 is TGTGCCAGCAGTGTAACAGGGGGAGGGAACACTGAAGCTTTCTTT.

This sequence joins TRBV5-4 and TRBJ1-3, with D maybe TRBD1 (5 bases). Germline CDR1 reads SGHNT; CDR2 reads YYREEE (reference sequence). The CDR3 has 14 residues. The V end lost 4 bases, the J end lost 2 bases, and 10 bases lay between the germline ends. The CDR3 loop reads CASSPQGTGNTIYF. CDR3 bases: TGTGCCAGCAGCCCGCAGGGAACTGGAAACACCATATATTTT.

The chain links TRBV27 to TRBJ2-1, with D possibly TRBD2 on 6 matching bases. CDR3 length equals 14 residues. V lost 8 bases and J lost 0, with 11 bases in between. Looked up from germline, CDR1 is MNHEY and CDR2 is SMNVEV (reference sequence). The CDR3 here is CASQRGTSYNEQFF. As DNA, the CDR3 is TGTGCCAGCCAACGGGGGACCTCCTACAATGAGCAGTTCTTC.

The rearrangement uses TRBV5-1 and TRBJ2-1; 8 nucleotides align to TRBD1. The CDR3 runs 17 residues. Trimming took 4 bases from V and 1 from J; bases not matched to a gene: 10. Germline V gene data show CDR1 as SGHRS and CDR2 as YFSETQ. The CDR3 DNA reads as TGCGCCAGCAGCAAGACCGGGACAGGACTTTCCTACAATGAGCAGTTCTTC. It encodes CASSKTGTGLSYNEQFF.

The chain joins TRBV5-8 to TRBJ1-5; D not resolved. This CDR3 has 20 residues. V lost 2 bases, J lost 0 bases, and 24 bases lay in between. The germline V gene has CDR1 SGHTS and CDR2 YDEGEE. The CDR3 here is CASSFNPAAETVLSNQPQHF. The CDR3 bases are TGTGCCAGCAGCTTTAATCCAGCAGCGGAAACGGTCCTTAGCAATCAGCCCCAGCATTTT. Supplemented by reference TRBV5-8 and TRBJ1-5, the full variable domain reads EAGVTQSPTHLIKTRGQQATLRCSPISGHTSVYWYQQALGLGLQFLLWYDEGEERNRGNFPPRFSGRQFPNYSSELNVNALELEDSALYLCASSFNPAAETVLSNQPQHFGDGTRLSIL.

The genes are TRBV7-6 and TRBJ2-3; 7 bases are shared with TRBD2. Germline-derived CDR1 and CDR2 are SGHVS and FNYEAQ. This CDR3 comprises 17 residues. With 1 base clipped from V and 3 bases from J, the junction kept 10 bases outside the gene matches. The CDR3 loop reads CASSLGFAGAGTDTQYF. The CDR3 DNA reads as TGTGCCAGCAGCTTAGGATTTGCGGGAGCAGGAACAGATACGCAGTATTTT.

V usage is TRBV30 and J usage is TRBJ2-1; D gene uncertain. V dropped 4 bases and J dropped 13 bases, with 14 bases sitting between them. CDR1 is GTSNPN and CDR2 is SVGIG in the germline V gene (reference sequence). This CDR3 has 11 amino acids. CDR3 coding DNA: TGTGCCTGGACCACCGTTTCCGATCAGTTCTTC. As protein: CAWTTVSDQFF. The full variable domain, rest sourced from reference TRBV30 and TRBJ2-1, is SQTIHQWPATLVQPVGSPLSLECTVEGTSNPNLYWYRQAAGRGLQLLFYSVGIGQISSEVPQNLSASRPQDRQFILSSKKLLLSDSGFYLCAWTTVSDQFFGPGTRLTVL.

The chain joins TRBV28 to TRBJ2-7, with 10 bases fitting TRBD2. The CDR3 loop spans 15 amino acids. The V gene's germline CDR1 is MDHEN and CDR2 SYDVKM. Trimming took 7 bases from V and 7 from J; bases not matched to a gene: 13. CDR3 sequence reads: CASIRPSGGADEQYF. The CDR3 DNA sequence: TGTGCCAGCATTCGCCCGAGCGGGGGGGCCGATGAGCAGTACTTC.

The genes are TRBV2 and TRBJ2-2, with a possible D match to TRBD2 (6 bases). The germline V gene encodes CDR1 SNHLY and CDR2 FYNNEI. The length of the CDR3 is 18 residues. Deletions cut 4 bases from V and 5 bases from J, with 23 bases between. Written as DNA, the CDR3 is TGTGCCAGCAGTGTAATTTTATTAGCGGAACGAACAACCGGGGAGCTGTTTTTT. Translated, it gives CASSVILLAERTTGELFF.

The V and J genes are TRBV7-9 and TRBJ1-2, with 7 bases identical to TRBD1. CDR1 SEHNR and CDR2 FQNEAQ come from the germline V gene (reference sequence). The CDR3 length is 13 residues. J was trimmed by 7 bases and V by 5 bases; bases with no gene match: 7. The DNA of the CDR3 is TGTGCCAGCAGCCCCACAGGGGAACGTGGCTACACCTTC. Translating gives CASSPTGERGYTF. Filled out from reference TRBV7-9 and TRBJ1-2, the complete variable domain reads DTGVSQNPRHKITKRGQNVTFRCDPISEHNRLYWYRQTLGQGPEFLTYFQNEAQLEKSRLLSDRFSAERPKGSFSTLEIQRTEQGDSAMYLCASSPTGERGYTFGSGTRLTVV.

The gene calls are TRBV28 and TRBJ1-5, with unresolved D. V was pared by 1 base and J by 4 bases, with 5 bases between. Germline V gives CDR1 MDHEN, CDR2 SYDVKM. The CDR3 length is 13 residues. The CDR3 nucleotides read TGTGCCAGCAGTTTATTTACGAATCAGCCCCAGCATTTT. Its protein is CASSLFTNQPQHF.

This chain links TRBV18 with TRBJ1-4; tentatively, D is TRBD1 (5 bases). Trimming cost V 3 bases and J 3 bases, with 20 bases left between them. Germline CDR1 and CDR2: KGHSH and LQKENI. This CDR3 has 18 residues. As DNA, the CDR3 is TGTGCCAGCTCACCTACCGGGACCCTTGATTATGCTAATGAAAAACTGTTTTTT. Its translation: CASSPTGTLDYANEKLFF.